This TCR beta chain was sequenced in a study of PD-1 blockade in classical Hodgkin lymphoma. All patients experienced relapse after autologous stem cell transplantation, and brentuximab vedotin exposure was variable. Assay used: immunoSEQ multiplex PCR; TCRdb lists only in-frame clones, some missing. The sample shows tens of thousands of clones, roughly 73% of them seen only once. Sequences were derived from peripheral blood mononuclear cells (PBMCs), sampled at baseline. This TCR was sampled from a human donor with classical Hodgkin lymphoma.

CDR3 protein: CASIPLGGEAGELFF. The DNA of the CDR3 is TGTGCCAGCATCCCCCTAGGGGGGGAGGCCGGGGAGCTGTTTTTT. The chain uses TRBV7-9 and TRBJ2-2, with D possibly matching TRBD2 (7 bases). CDR1 and CDR2 from the germline V gene are SEHNR and FQNEAQ (reference sequence). The CDR3 spans 15 residues. V was shortened by 7 bases and J by 6 bases, with 18 bases between the two germline ends.